Each of the 20 T cell receptor beta chains below was sequenced from the same sample in a study of glioma-infiltrating T cells. TCR alpha and beta CDR3 regions were amplified from RNA using iRepertoire nested multiplex PCR. One entry per CDR3 protein results from TCRdb running MiXCR on the multiplex PCR reads. The top ten clones hold around 13% of a sample with 300,000 to 450,000 distinct CDR3 sequences, about two fifths of them seen once. Sequencing was performed on glioma tissue, nonneoplastic brain tissue, or PBMCs (not recorded which). The receptor set was obtained from a human donor with low-grade glioma or glioblastoma, undergoing nonglioma brain surgery, or in good health (not recorded which).

This sequence joins TRBV20-1 and TRBJ2-1, with D possibly TRBD2 on 5 matching bases. The CDR3 spans 14 residues. V shed 3 bases and J shed 5 bases, with 14 bases lying between them. Germline CDR1 reads DFQATT; CDR2 reads SNEGSKA (reference sequence). The DNA of the CDR3 is TGCAGTGCTAGCCCAGAGGGAGCCCACAATGAGCAGTTCTTC. Translation: CSASPEGAHNEQFF.

This clonotype was seen a few times. J is TRBJ2-1 and V is TRBV7-9, with TRBD2 matching over 7 bases. Losses at the gene ends were 3 bases for V and 9 bases for J; bases not matched to a gene: 8. Germline loops: CDR1 SEHNR, CDR2 FQNEAQ (reference sequence). The CDR3 is 14 amino acids. In DNA form, the CDR3 reads TGTGCCAGCAGCTTCCCCGGGACTAACACTGAGCAGTTCTTC. Protein product: CASSFPGTNTEQFF.

Note on this clonotype: Being one base from a much bigger clone, this may be a read error. The genes are TRBV28 and TRBJ1-5; D is unresolved. In germline, CDR1 is MDHEN, CDR2 SYDVKM. The CDR3 runs to 14 residues. The CDR3 loop is CAGSLFGFDQPQHF. The CDR3 region has the DNA TGTGCCGGCAGTTTATTCGGGTTCGATCAGCCCCAGCATTTT.

This clonotype was detected ten times or more. The rearrangement links TRBV7-2 to TRBJ1-6; D remains unclear. The CDR3 has 12 amino acids. Deletions cut 5 bases from V and 6 bases from J, with 5 bases between. Germline V gene data show CDR1 as SGHTA and CDR2 as FQGNSA. The DNA of the CDR3 is TGTGCCAGCAGCCCCCCTAATTCACCCCTCCACTTT. This encodes CASSPPNSPLHF. Complete variable domain (other parts from reference TRBV7-2 and TRBJ1-6): GAGVSQSPSNKVTEKGKDVELRCDPISGHTALYWYRQSLGQGLEFLIYFQGNSAPDKSGLPSDRFSAERTGGSVSTLTIQRTQQEDSAVYLCASSPPNSPLHFGNGTRLTVT.

This clonotype was detected only once. One junction end disagrees with the germline gene, perhaps due to a read error. This sequence joins TRBV7-6 and TRBJ2-7, with 7 nucleotides matching TRBD1. The CDR3 length is 14 residues. CDR1 SGHVS and CDR2 FNYEAQ come from the germline V gene. DNA of the CDR3: TGTGCTAGCAGCTTAGACCGGACAGGCACAGAGCAGTACTTC. It codes for CASSLDRTGTEQYF.

This clonotype was found many times. This chain connects TRBV27 to TRBJ2-7, with D perhaps assigned TRBD1 or TRBD2 (5 bases each). Trimming took off 6 bases at V and 1 base at J, with 13 bases between the two ends. Germline-derived CDR1 and CDR2 are MNHEY and SMNVEV (reference sequence). The CDR3 is 14 amino acids. As DNA, the CDR3 is TGTGCCAGCAGGGGGGTGGCGGCGTCCTACGAGCAGTACTTC. It is translated as CASRGVAASYEQYF.

To note about this clonotype: A much larger clone lies one base from this, so it may be a read error. This rearrangement joins TRBV20-1 to TRBJ2-1, with D possibly matching TRBD1 (6 bases). Germline V CDR1 and CDR2: DFQATT, SNEGSKA (reference sequence). V gave up 2 bases and J gave up 2 bases, with 19 bases separating them. The CDR3 contains 17 residues. The CDR3 sequence: CSARSLTWGQAYNEQFF. In DNA form, the CDR3 reads TGCAGTGCTAGATCGCTGACGTGGGGACAAGCCTACAATGAGCAGTTCTTC.

The chain employs TRBV6-1 and TRBJ2-3; unclear D gene. This CDR3 comprises 12 residues. Germline CDR1 is MNHNS and CDR2 is SASEGT. V was clipped by 5 bases and J by 9 bases, with 12 bases between them. This CDR3 is CASSPLPETQYF. The CDR3 region has the DNA TGTGCCAGCAGTCCCCTACCGGAGACGCAGTATTTT.

This clonotype was seen repeatedly, ten times or more. V and J are TRBV27 and TRBJ2-1, with 16 bases fitting TRBD2. CDR3 size: 16 residues. Per germline, CDR1 MNHEY and CDR2 SMNVEV (reference sequence). V was pared by 7 bases and J by 6 bases, with 6 bases of the junction left unmatched. This CDR3 is CASTRGTSGRANEQFF. The CDR3 region has the DNA TGTGCCAGCACCCGGGGGACTAGCGGGAGGGCCAATGAGCAGTTCTTC.

As to this clonotype: A much larger clone lies a single base off, so this may be a read error. The chain uses TRBV6-9 and TRBJ2-1; D is uncertain. From germline, CDR1 is MNHGY and CDR2 SVAAGI. The ends were cut back, 6 bases at V and 4 bases at J, with 13 bases in the middle. This CDR3 comprises 14 residues. The CDR3 bases are TGTGCCAGCAGCTCGTGGTCAGGTTACAATGAGCAGTTCTTC. Translation: CASSSWSGYNEQFF.

Points on this clonotype: With a much larger clone just one base away, this may be a read error. The missing conserved phenylalanine or tryptophan at the end of this CDR3 makes a read error likely. This chain uses TRBV6-2 or TRBV6-3 with TRBJ2-3; 7 bases map to TRBD2. This CDR3 comprises 15 residues. CDR1 MNHEY and CDR2 SVGEGT come from the germline V gene. Trimming removed 4 bases from V and 6 bases from J; junction bases left unmatched: 10. The CDR3 DNA reads TGTGCCAGCAGTTTAGGGTTCGGTAGCGGGGATACGCAGTATTCT. Its protein product is CASSLGFGSGDTQYS.

This clonotype has more than one count but fewer than ten. The CDR3 loop reads CSVVSVSGRRPEQYF. DNA for the CDR3: TGCAGCGTTGTATCCGTTAGCGGGAGGCGCCCGGAGCAGTACTTC. This chain connects TRBV29-1 to TRBJ2-7; 10 bases line up with TRBD2. CDR1 and CDR2 from the germline V gene are SQVTM and ANQGSEA. V lost 4 bases, J lost 7 bases, and 13 bases stayed unmatched. The CDR3 has 15 residues.

The chain uses TRBV12-3 or TRBV12-4 and TRBJ2-7, with 9 positions matching TRBD1. Trimming at V came to 5 bases and at J to 5 bases, leaving 10 bases not matched to a gene. The CDR3 loop spans 15 amino acids. CDR3 loop: CASSPEQGARHEQYF. CDR3 sequence (DNA): TGTGCCAGCAGTCCAGAACAGGGGGCGAGGCACGAGCAGTACTTC.

As regards this clonotype: A junction boundary mismatches the germline segment, possibly from a read error. The chain has TRBV2 and TRBJ2-3; 7 positions match TRBD2. Germline V gene data show CDR1 as SNHLY and CDR2 as FYNNEI. This CDR3 has 14 residues. In nucleotides, the CDR3 is TGTGCCAGCGGCGGGACTACTAATCGAGATACGCGGTATTTT. Protein: CASGGTTNRDTRYF.

There are a few counts of this clonotype. This chain links TRBV27 with TRBJ2-7; D might be TRBD2 (6 bases). Germline CDR1 is MNHEY and CDR2 is SMNVEV (reference sequence). Trimming removed 5 bases from V and 7 bases from J, with 21 bases in between. The CDR3 has 15 amino acids. CDR3 residues: CASSPQGPDYNEQYF. In DNA form, the CDR3 reads TGTGCCAGCAGTCCTCAGGGACCGGACTACAATGAGCAGTACTTC.

The J gene is TRBJ1-4, the V gene TRBV20-1; D is undetermined. Germline V lookup: CDR1 DFQATT, CDR2 SNEGSKA (reference sequence). The germline V and J ends were trimmed by 1 base and 8 bases, with 8 bases remaining between them. The CDR3 consists of 12 residues. CDR3 protein: CSARGEAEKLFF. CDR3 DNA sequence: TGCAGTGCTAGAGGGGAGGCCGAAAAACTGTTTTTT.

This clonotype was seen a few times. This chain joins TRBV10-3 and TRBJ1-1; 8 bases align to TRBD1. Looked up from germline, CDR1 is ENHRY and CDR2 is SYGVKD. The CDR3 consists of 15 residues. V was pared by 2 bases and J by 6 bases, with 8 bases of the junction left unmatched. CDR3 protein: CAISEQQGVSSEAFF. The CDR3 DNA reads TGTGCCATCAGTGAGCAACAGGGGGTGAGTTCTGAAGCTTTCTTT.

CDR3 in amino acids: CASSQYRTYNEQFF. CDR3 sequence (DNA): TGTGCCAGCAGCCAATACAGGACCTACAATGAGCAGTTCTTC. The chain carries TRBV4-2 and TRBJ2-1; D might be TRBD1 (5 bases). This CDR3 spans 14 amino acids. The germline V gene encodes CDR1 LGHNA and CDR2 YNFKEQ. V lost 2 bases, J lost 2 bases, and 7 bases lay in between.

This chain uses TRBV20-1 with TRBJ2-1; D perhaps matches TRBD2 (5 bases). This CDR3 has 15 amino acids. The germline gives CDR1 DFQATT, CDR2 SNEGSKA (reference sequence). Trimming took off 5 bases at V and 7 bases at J, with 21 bases between the two ends. CDR3 nucleotides: TGCAGTGCTCCGCCCCCCCTAGCCAGAGAAAATGAGCAGTTCTTC. It yields the protein CSAPPPLARENEQFF.

Remarks on this clonotype: It is likely a read error, because the conserved phenylalanine at the end of the CDR3 is missing. The V and J genes are TRBV7-2 and TRBJ1-2; D is perhaps TRBD1 (6 bases). The CDR3 contains 13 residues. The germline CDR1 and CDR2 sequences are SGHTA and FQGNSA. With 5 bases removed from V and 6 bases from J, the gap between germline ends came to 13 bases. DNA of the CDR3: TGTGCCAGCAGCCCCGTAAGGGGGAATGGCTACACCTCC. Translating gives CASSPVRGNGYTS.